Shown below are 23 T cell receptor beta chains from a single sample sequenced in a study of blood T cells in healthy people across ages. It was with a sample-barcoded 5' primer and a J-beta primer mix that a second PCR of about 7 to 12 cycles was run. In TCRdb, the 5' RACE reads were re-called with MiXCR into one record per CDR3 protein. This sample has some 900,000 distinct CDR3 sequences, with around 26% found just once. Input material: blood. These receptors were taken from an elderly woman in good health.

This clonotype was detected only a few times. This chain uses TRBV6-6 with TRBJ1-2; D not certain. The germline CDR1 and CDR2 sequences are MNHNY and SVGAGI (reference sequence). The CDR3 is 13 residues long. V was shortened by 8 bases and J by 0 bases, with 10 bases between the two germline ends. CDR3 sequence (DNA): TGTGCCAGCCAGCCGACACCTAACTATGGCTACACCTTC. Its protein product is CASQPTPNYGYTF.

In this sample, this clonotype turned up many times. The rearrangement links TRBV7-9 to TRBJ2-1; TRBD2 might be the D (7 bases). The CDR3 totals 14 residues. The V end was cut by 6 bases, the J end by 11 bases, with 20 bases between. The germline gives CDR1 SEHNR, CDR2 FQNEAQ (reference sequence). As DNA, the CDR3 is TGTGCCAGCAGACTGGGCCCGGGGGGCTTTCAGCAGTTCTTC. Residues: CASRLGPGGFQQFF.

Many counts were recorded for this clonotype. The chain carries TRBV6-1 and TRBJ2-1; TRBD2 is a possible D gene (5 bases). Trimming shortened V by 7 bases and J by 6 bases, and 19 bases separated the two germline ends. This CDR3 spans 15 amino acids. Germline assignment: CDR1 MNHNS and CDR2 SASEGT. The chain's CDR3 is CASTPRGEGSNEQFF. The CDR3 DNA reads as TGTGCCAGCACCCCTCGGGGAGAAGGGTCCAATGAGCAGTTCTTC.

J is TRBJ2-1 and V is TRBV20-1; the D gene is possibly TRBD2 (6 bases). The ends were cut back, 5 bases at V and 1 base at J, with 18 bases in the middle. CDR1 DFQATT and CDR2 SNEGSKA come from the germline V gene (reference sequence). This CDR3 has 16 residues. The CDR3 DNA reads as TGCAGTGCTCCTAATCCGATTAGCGGTTCCTACAATGAGCAGTTCTTC. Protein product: CSAPNPISGSYNEQFF.

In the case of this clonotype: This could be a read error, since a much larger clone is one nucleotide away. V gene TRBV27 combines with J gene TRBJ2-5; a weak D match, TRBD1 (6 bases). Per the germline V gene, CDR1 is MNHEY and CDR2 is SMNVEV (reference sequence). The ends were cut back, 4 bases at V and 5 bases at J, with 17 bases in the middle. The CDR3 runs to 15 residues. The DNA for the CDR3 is TGTGCCAGCAGTTCCGGGGCAGGGGTTGCGGAGACCCAGTACTTC. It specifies CASSSGAGVAETQYF.

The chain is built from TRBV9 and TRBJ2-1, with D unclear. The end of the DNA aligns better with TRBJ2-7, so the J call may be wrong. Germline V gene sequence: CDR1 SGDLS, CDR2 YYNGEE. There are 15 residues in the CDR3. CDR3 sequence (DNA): TGTGCCAGCAGCGTTTCTCCAGCAACCTACAATGAGCAGTACTTC. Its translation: CASSVSPATYNEQYF.

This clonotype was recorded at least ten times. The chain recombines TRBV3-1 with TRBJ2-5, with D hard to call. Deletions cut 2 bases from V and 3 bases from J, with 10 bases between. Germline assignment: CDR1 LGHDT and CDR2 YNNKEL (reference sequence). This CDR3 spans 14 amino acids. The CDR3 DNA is TGTGCCAGCAGCCAACTTACACGGGAAGAGACCCAGTACTTC. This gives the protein CASSQLTREETQYF.

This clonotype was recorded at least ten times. Here the CDR3 reads CASSLEVPNTEAFF. CDR3 sequence (DNA): TGCGCCAGCAGCTTGGAAGTGCCTAACACTGAAGCTTTCTTT. The chain combines TRBV5-1 with TRBJ1-1; D is unclear. The germline V gene encodes CDR1 SGHRS and CDR2 YFSETQ. This CDR3 is built from 14 residues. V was pared by 0 bases and J by 2 bases, with 8 bases between.

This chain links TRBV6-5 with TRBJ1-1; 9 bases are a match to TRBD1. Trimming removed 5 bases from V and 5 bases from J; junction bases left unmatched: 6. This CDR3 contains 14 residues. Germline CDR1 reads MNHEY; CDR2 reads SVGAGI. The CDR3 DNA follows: TGTGCCAGCAGTACACAGGGGGCGCGGACTGAAGCTTTCTTT. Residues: CASSTQGARTEAFF.

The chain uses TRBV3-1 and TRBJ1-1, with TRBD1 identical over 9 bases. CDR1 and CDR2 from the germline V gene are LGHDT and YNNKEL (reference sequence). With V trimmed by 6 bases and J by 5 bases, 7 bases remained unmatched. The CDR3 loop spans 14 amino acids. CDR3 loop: CASRQGARKTEAFF. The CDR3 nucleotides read TGTGCCAGCAGACAGGGGGCGAGAAAGACTGAAGCTTTCTTT. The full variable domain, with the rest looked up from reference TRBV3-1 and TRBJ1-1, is DTAVSQTPKYLVTQMGNDKSIKCEQNLGHDTMYWYKQDSKKFLKIMFSYNNKELIINETVPNRFSPKSPDKAHLNLHINSLELGDSAVYFCASRQGARKTEAFFGQGTRLTVV.

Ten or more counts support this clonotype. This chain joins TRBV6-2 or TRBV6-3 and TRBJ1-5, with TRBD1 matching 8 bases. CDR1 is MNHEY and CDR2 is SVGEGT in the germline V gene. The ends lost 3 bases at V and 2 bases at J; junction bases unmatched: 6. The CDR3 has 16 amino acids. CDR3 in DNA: TGTGCCAGCAGTTATCTGGACAGGGCTGGCAATCAGCCCCAGCATTTT. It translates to CASSYLDRAGNQPQHF.

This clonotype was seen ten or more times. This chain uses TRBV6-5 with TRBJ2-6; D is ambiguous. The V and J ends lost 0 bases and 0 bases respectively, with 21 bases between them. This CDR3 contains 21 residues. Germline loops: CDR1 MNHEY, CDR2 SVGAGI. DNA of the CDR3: TGTGCCAGCAGTTACTCAGGCAGAGAACCACCTCCTTTCTCTGGGGCCAACGTCCTGACTTTC. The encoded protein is CASSYSGREPPPFSGANVLTF.

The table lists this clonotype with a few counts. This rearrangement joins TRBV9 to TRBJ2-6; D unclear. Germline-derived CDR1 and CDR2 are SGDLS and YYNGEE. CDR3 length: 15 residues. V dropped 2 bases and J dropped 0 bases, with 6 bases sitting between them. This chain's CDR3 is CASSVSTSGANVLTF. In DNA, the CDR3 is TGTGCCAGCAGCGTTTCCACCTCTGGGGCCAACGTCCTGACTTTC.

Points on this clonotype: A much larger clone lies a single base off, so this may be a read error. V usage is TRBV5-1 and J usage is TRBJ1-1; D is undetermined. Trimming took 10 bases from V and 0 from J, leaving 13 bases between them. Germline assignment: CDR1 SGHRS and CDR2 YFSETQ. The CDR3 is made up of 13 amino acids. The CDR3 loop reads CAGNGPMNTEAFF. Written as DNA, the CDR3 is TGCGCCGGCAACGGACCCATGAACACTGAAGCTTTCTTT.

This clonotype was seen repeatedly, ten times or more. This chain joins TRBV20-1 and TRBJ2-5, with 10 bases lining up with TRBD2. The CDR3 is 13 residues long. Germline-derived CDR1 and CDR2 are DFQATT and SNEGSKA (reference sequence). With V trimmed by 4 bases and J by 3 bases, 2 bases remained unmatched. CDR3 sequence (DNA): TGCAGTGCTATAGCGGGGGGTGAAGAGACCCAGTACTTC. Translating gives CSAIAGGEETQYF.

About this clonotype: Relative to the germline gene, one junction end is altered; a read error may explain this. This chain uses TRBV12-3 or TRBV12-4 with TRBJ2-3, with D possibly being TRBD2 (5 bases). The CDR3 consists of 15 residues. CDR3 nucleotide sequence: TGTGCCAGCGGTTTGAGGGCCGCTAGGGCAGATGCGCAGTATTTT. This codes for CASGLRAARADAQYF.

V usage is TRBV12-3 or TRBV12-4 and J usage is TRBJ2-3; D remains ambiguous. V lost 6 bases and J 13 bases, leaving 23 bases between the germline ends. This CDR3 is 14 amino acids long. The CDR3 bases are TGTGCCAGCAGGCCGGCGGTGTATTCAGATATGGAGTATTTT. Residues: CASRPAVYSDMEYF.

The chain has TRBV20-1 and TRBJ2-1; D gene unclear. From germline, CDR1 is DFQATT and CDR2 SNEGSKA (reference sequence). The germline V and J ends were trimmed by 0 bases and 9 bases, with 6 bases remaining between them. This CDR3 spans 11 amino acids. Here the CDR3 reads CSARDQVEQFF. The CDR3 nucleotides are TGCAGTGCTAGAGATCAGGTTGAGCAGTTCTTC.

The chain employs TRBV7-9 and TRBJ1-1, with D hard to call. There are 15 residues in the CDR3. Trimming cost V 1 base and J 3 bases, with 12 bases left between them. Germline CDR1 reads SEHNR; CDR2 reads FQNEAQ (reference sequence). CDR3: CASSLGPAVDTEAFF. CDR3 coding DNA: TGTGCCAGCAGCTTAGGTCCCGCCGTAGACACTGAAGCTTTCTTT.

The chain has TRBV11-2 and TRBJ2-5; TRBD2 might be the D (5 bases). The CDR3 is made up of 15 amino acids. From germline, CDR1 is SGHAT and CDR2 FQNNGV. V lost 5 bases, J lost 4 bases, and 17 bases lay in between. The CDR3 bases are TGTGCCAGCAGCCCCAGCCGGGAAGTTCGAGAGACCCAGTACTTC. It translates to CASSPSREVRETQYF. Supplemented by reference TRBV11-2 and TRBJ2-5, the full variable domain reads EAGVAQSPRYKIIEKRQSVAFWCNPISGHATLYWYQQILGQGPKLLIQFQNNGVVDDSQLPKDRFSAERLKGVDSTLKIQPAKLEDSAVYLCASSPSREVRETQYFGPGTRLLVL.

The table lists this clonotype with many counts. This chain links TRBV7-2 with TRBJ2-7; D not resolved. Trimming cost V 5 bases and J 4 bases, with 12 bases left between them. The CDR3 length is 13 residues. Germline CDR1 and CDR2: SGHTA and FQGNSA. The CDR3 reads CASSLGYGYEQYF. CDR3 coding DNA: TGTGCCAGCAGCCTCGGCTACGGGTACGAGCAGTACTTC. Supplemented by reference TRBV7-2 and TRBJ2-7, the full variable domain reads GAGVSQSPSNKVTEKGKDVELRCDPISGHTALYWYRQSLGQGLEFLIYFQGNSAPDKSGLPSDRFSAERTGGSVSTLTIQRTQQEDSAVYLCASSLGYGYEQYFGPGTRLTVT.

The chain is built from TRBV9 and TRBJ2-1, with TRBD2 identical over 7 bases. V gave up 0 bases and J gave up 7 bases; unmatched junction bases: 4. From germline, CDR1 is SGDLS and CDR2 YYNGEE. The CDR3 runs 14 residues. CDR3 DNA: TGTGCCAGCAGCGTAGATGCGGGGGTAAATGAGCAGTTCTTC. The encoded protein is CASSVDAGVNEQFF.

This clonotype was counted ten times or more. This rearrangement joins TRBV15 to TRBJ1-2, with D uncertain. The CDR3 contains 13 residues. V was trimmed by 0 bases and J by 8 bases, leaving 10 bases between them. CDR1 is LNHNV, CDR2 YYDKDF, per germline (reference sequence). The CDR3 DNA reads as TGTGCCACCAGCAGAGACAGGATCCGAGGCTACACCTTC. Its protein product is CATSRDRIRGYTF. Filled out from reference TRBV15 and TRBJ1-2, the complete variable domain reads DAMVIQNPRYQVTQFGKPVTLSCSQTLNHNVMYWYQQKSSQAPKLLFHYYDKDFNNEADTPDNFQSRRPNTSFCFLDIRSPGLGDTAMYLCATSRDRIRGYTFGSGTRLTVV.